Listed below are T cell receptor beta chains from one sample, sequenced in a study of cytomegalovirus exposure and HLA in healthy donors. TCRdb's table, derived via immunoSEQ multiplex PCR, lists solely in-frame clones and lacks some. Among approximately 120,000 clones listed, 74% were seen once. Sequencing used PBMCs. These receptors came from a human donor in good health. The conserved cysteine and the conserved F or W are not part of the CDR3 here. Fields, in order: V gene, CDR3 protein.

TRBV6-1	ASSEVSSGAAETQY
TRBV28	ASSPAAGELF
TRBV5-6	ASSLGGPGELF
TRBV5-1	ASSLVEPRYGYT
TRBV20-1	SAPMREQY
TRBV2	ASSAQAGTQY
TRBV30	ASAPGLGYGYT
TRBV5-1	ASSYLPHGDREETQY
TRBV29-1	SGTTGPNIQY
TRBV10-2	ASSTGGLSNQPQH
TRBV5-5	ASSLWENQPQH
TRBV2	ASSTGGSNTEAF
TRBV5-1	ASSLVSPWLAGDEQF
TRBV9	ASSGTSTDTQY
TRBV2	ASSEGQGNYGYT
TRBV15	ATGTGVRPYEQY
TRBV5-1	ASSLVRGSYEQY
TRBV6-4	ASSDSTDGGDTQY
TRBV15	ATSRDALGTSGAYEQY
TRBV5-1	ASSSGWGSYNEQF
TRBV14	ASSPLRDRSYEQY
TRBV30	AIPVRGSSGNTIY